This T cell receptor (beta chain) was sequenced for a study of shared clonotypes between healthy human individuals. At the deep level, the assay was run. Per the original methods: Filtering of immunoSEQ junctional sequences could not match full-length read filtering. Sequencing was performed with immunoSEQ multiplex PCR; in TCRdb, only in-frame clones are kept and a portion is missing. V, J and clone size are taken as reported in that table, and D and trimming were inferred from the DNA itself. The table records 2 million to 2.5 million clones, nearly 97% of them present only once. Per germline, CDR1 SNHLY and CDR2 FYNNEI. With V trimmed by 7 bases and J by 7 bases, 11 bases remained unmatched. This CDR3 spans 14 amino acids. Study-level results: Some naive CD4 clonotypes, about 5.5%, turned up in common across a handful of donors.

A word on this clone: The antigen remains unidentified.

The sequencing input was naive CD4+ T cells sorted from blood. Documented subset: CD45RA+ positively selected. This sequence originates from a man between 18 and 29 years old in good health. The rearrangement links TRBV2 to TRBJ1-1; 8 bases map to TRBD1. This CDR3 reads CASTQGQGFGEAFF. In DNA, the CDR3 is TGTGCCAGCACCCAAGGACAGGGTTTCGGTGAAGCTTTCTTT.